The text below deals with one T cell receptor beta chain. There is no known antigen for this receptor. Per-nucleotide qualities are absent, and no much larger clonotype sits a single base away. The sample comes from a study of CD8+CD57+ T cells in acquired aplastic anemia (dated by TCRdb to the late 2010s). In terms of the full investigation: A mean of around 3.3 ug of DNA, ranging from roughly 0.18 to 30 ug, was extracted from sorted CD4+ and CD8+ cells. CD8+CD57+ expansion was defined as frequency above the mean frequency observed in healthy subjects.

Genomic DNA served as template for TCR beta VDJ combination and CDR3 sequence profiling. An Illumina HiSeq 2000 was the platform used for TCR repertoire sequencing. As for how the authors treated the data: TRBV/TRBJ rearrangement plots, CDR3 size and DJ length profiles, and Simpson's diversity index were used to evaluate the repertoires. The most abundant DNA sequence in the deep sequencing data was taken as the immunodominant clone. CDR3 amino acid sequences were screened for sharing across subjects and compared with published repertoires and the VDJdb database. TCRdb trimmed public reads at Q25 via fastp, called clones via MiXCR and kept in-frame beta chains. One record per CDR3 amino acid sequence lists the most common genes and DNA. The V and J calls, along with clone size, are taken from TCRdb and not from the paper's own processing. The sample table lists around 500,000 distinct CDR3 sequences, under 40% of them with a count of one. In total, the top ten clones hold 0.7% to 1% of the sample.

Patients chosen for sequencing had shown expansion of CD8+CD57+ cells by flow cytometry. All patients had severe acquired aplastic anemia diagnosed by International Study of Aplastic Anemia and Agranulocytosis and Camitta criteria. No patient had received any therapy when blood was sampled. TCR repertoires of sorted CD4+ and CD8+ blood T cells from severe aplastic anemia patients and healthy subjects were deep-sequenced in the study. In the USA, patient enrollment took place under clinicaltrials.gov protocols 00001620, 01623167, 00001397, 00071045, 00081523 and 00961064. Ficoll-Paque density gradient centrifugation was used to isolate peripheral blood mononuclear cells. CD4+ and CD8+ T cells were sorted by FACS or magnetic beads before DNA extraction. Results the study describes overall, beyond this receptor: Around 31 CD8+ CDR3 sequences were shared between patients and controls but appeared highly expressed in patients and within their immunodominant clones. Patients and healthy controls showed no significant difference in CD8+ Simpson's diversity (P=0.060).

The CDR3 starts with the cysteine, ends with the phenylalanine, and has 15 residues. Of the read, only the CDR3 DNA is kept; its 45 bases are in frame from base 1. CDR1 SGHNT and CDR2 YYREEE are derived from the germline V gene (reference sequence). Trimming removed 5 bases from V and 1 base from J, leaving 14 bases between the germline ends. The sequence was collected from a human donor with aplastic anemia. Sequenced material: sorted CD4+, CD8+, or CD8+CD57+ T cells (not recorded which) from PBMCs. The chain links TRBV5-4 with TRBJ2-3, with the D gene too uncertain to name. CDR3 protein: CASRVGVRGTDTQYF. The DNA reads TGTGCCAGCAGAGTTGGGGTAAGGGGCACAGATACGCAGTATTTT. Supplemented by the reference TRBV5-4 and TRBJ2-3 proteins around the CDR3, the complete variable domain is ETGVTQSPTHLIKTRGQQVTLRCSSQSGHNTVSWYQQALGQGPQFIFQYYREEENGRGNFPPRFSGLQFPNYSSELNVNALELDDSALYLCASRVGVRGTDTQYFGPGTRLTVL.